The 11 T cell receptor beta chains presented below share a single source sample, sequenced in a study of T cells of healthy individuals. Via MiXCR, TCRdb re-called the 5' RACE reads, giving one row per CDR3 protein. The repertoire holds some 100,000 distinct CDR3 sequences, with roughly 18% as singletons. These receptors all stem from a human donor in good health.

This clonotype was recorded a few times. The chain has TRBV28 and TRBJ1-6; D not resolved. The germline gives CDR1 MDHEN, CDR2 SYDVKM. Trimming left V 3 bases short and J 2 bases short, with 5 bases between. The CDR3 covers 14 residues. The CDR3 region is CASSLGAYNSPLHF. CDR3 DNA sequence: TGTGCCAGCAGTTTGGGCGCCTATAATTCACCCCTCCACTTT.

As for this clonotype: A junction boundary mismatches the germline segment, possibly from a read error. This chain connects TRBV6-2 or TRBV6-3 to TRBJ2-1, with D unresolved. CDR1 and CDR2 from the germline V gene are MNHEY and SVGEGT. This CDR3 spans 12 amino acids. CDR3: CASSYSHNEQFF. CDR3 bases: TGTGCCAGCAGTTACTCCCACAATGAGCAGTTCTTC.

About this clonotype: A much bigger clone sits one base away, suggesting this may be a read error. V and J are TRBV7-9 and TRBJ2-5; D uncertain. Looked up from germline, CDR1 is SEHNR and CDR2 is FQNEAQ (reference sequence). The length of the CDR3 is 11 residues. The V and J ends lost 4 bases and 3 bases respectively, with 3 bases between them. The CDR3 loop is CASSYKETQYF. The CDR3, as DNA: TGTGCCAGCAGCTACAAAGAGACCCAGTACTTC.

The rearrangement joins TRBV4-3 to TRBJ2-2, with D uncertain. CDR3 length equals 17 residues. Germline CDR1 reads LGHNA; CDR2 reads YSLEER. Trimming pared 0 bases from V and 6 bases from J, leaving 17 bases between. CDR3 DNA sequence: TGCGCCAGCAGCCAAGAAGTATGGGCGTCCCCCCCCGGGGAGCTGTTTTTT. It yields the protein CASSQEVWASPPGELFF.

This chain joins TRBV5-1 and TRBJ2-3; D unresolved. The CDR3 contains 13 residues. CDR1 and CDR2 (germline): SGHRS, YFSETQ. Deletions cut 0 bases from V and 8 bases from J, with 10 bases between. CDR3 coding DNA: TGCGCCAGCAGCTTGGATTCAGCAGGTACGCAGTATTTT. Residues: CASSLDSAGTQYF. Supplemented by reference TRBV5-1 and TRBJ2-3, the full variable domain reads KAGVTQTPRYLIKTRGQQVTLSCSPISGHRSVSWYQQTPGQGLQFLFEYFSETQRNKGNFPGRFSGRQFSNSRSEMNVSTLELGDSALYLCASSLDSAGTQYFGPGTRLTVL.

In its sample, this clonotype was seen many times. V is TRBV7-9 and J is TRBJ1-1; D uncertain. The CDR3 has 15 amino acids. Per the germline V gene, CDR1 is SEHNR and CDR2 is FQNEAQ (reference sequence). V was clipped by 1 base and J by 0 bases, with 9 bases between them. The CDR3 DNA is TGTGCCAGCAGCTTAGAACGGAATTTGAACACTGAAGCTTTCTTT. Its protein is CASSLERNLNTEAFF. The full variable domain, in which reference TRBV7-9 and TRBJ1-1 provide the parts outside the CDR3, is DTGVSQNPRHKITKRGQNVTFRCDPISEHNRLYWYRQTLGQGPEFLTYFQNEAQLEKSRLLSDRFSAERPKGSFSTLEIQRTEQGDSAMYLCASSLERNLNTEAFFGQGTRLTVV.

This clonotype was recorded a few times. For the CDR3, the DNA is TGTGCCAGCAGCTTAACGTACAATGAGCAGTTCTTC. Its translation is CASSLTYNEQFF. J is TRBJ2-1 and V is TRBV7-2; D is unclear. The V gene's germline CDR1 is SGHTA and CDR2 FQGNSA. The V end was cut by 2 bases, the J end by 4 bases, with 3 bases between. The CDR3 has 12 residues.

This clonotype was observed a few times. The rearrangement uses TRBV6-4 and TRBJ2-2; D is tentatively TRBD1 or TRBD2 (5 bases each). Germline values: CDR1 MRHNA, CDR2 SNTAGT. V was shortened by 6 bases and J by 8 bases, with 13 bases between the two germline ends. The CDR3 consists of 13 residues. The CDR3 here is CASRGPRTGELFF. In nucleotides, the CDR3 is TGTGCCAGCAGGGGACCCCGTACGGGGGAGCTGTTTTTT.

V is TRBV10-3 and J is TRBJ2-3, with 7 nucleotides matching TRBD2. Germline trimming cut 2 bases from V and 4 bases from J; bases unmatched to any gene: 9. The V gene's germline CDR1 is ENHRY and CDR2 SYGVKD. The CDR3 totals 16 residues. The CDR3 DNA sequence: TGTGCCATCAGTGAGCGCCGCGGGAGAGTGGCAGATACGCAGTATTTT. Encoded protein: CAISERRGRVADTQYF.

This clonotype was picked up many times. The CDR3 spells CSAAQGVNQPQHF. CDR3 coding DNA: TGCAGCGCTGCCCAGGGGGTCAATCAGCCCCAGCATTTT. The V gene is TRBV29-1, the J gene TRBJ1-5; TRBD1 agrees at 7 bases. V shed 7 bases and J 3 bases; nucleotides not matched to a gene: 6. The CDR3 sequence is 13 residues long. The V gene's germline CDR1 is SQVTM and CDR2 ANQGSEA.

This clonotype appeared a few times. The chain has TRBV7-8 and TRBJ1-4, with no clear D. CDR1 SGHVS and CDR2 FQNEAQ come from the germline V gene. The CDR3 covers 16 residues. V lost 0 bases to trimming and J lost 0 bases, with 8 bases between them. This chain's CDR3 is CASSLAPEPTNEKLFF. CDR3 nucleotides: TGTGCCAGCAGCTTAGCGCCAGAGCCAACTAATGAAAAACTGTTTTTT. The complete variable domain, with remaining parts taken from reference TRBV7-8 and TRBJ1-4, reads GAGVSQSPRYKVAKRGQDVALRCDPISGHVSLFWYQQALGQGPEFLTYFQNEAQLDKSGLPSDRFFAERPEGSVSTLKIQRTQQEDSAVYLCASSLAPEPTNEKLFFGSGTQLSVL.